The 29 T cell receptor beta chains reported below all come from one sample, sequenced in a study of blood T cell repertoires in COVID-19. Sequencing used immunoSEQ multiplex PCR; TCRdb keeps in-frame clones, though not all of them. The sample shows about 230,000 clones, approximately 87% of them seen only once. The sample was peripheral blood. The receptors were gathered from a woman in her 70s with active or convalescent COVID-19.

This chain uses TRBV2 with TRBJ1-3; the D gene is possibly TRBD1 (6 bases). Per germline, CDR1 SNHLY and CDR2 FYNNEI. There are 12 residues in the CDR3. Trimming removed 4 bases from V and 15 bases from J, with 16 bases in between. The CDR3 nucleotides read TGTGCCAGCAGTGTCTCAGGGGTTCTACGATATTTT. Translation: CASSVSGVLRYF.

The chain is built from TRBV30 and TRBJ1-4, with 11 bases fitting TRBD1. CDR3 length: 15 residues. Germline V gene data show CDR1 as GTSNPN and CDR2 as SVGIG (reference sequence). J gave up 7 bases and V 2 bases, and 6 bases lay outside the gene matches. The CDR3 region has the DNA TGTGCCTGGAGTTCCCCCGGGACAGGGGGTGAAAAACTGTTTTTT. It yields the protein CAWSSPGTGGEKLFF.

This clone showed up just once. The J gene is TRBJ1-1, the V gene TRBV28; D not certain. Trimming removed 8 bases from V and 3 bases from J, with 19 bases in between. There are 15 residues in the CDR3. Germline lookup yields CDR1 MDHEN and CDR2 SYDVKM. CDR3 loop: CASRIPPPVDTEAFF. In nucleotides, the CDR3 is TGTGCCAGCCGCATTCCCCCCCCGGTTGACACTGAAGCTTTCTTT.

The rearrangement uses TRBV7-2 and TRBJ2-1; the match to TRBD2 covers 8 bases. V gave up 4 bases and J gave up 8 bases; unmatched junction bases: 13. The germline V gene has CDR1 SGHTA and CDR2 FQGNSA. The CDR3 runs 16 residues. The CDR3 region has the DNA TGTGCCAGCAGCTCACCAGGACTAGCAGGAGGGGATGAGCAGTTCTTC. Its translation: CASSSPGLAGGDEQFF.

V and J are TRBV10-3 and TRBJ2-5; the match to TRBD1 covers 7 bases. The CDR3 length is 14 residues. Trimming at V came to 4 bases and at J to 3 bases, leaving 5 bases not matched to a gene. Germline V CDR1 and CDR2: ENHRY, SYGVKD. CDR3 amino acids: CAISATGKEETQYF. The CDR3 nucleotides read TGTGCCATCAGTGCGACAGGGAAGGAAGAGACCCAGTACTTC.

This clone was counted between two and nine times. The chain combines TRBV25-1 with TRBJ1-5, with 7 bases lining up with TRBD1. Germline loops: CDR1 MGHDK, CDR2 SYGVNS. The CDR3 has 12 amino acids. Trimming cost V 10 bases and J 4 bases; bases outside gene matches: 4. CDR3 coding DNA: TGTGCCACCCGACAGGGAAATCAGCCCCAGCATTTT. Residues: CATRQGNQPQHF.

The gene calls are TRBV30 and TRBJ2-7; the match to TRBD1 covers 9 bases. Germline CDR1 GTSNPN, CDR2 SVGIG (reference sequence). This CDR3 spans 14 amino acids. V lost 5 bases and J lost 7; bases outside the gene matches: 12. The CDR3 DNA reads TGTGCCTGGCGCCCCGGGACAGGGTTCGGGGAGCAGTACTTC. Protein: CAWRPGTGFGEQYF.

This chain joins TRBV5-1 and TRBJ1-2; unclear D gene. Trimming left V 4 bases short and J 5 bases short, with 12 bases between. This CDR3 comprises 13 residues. Per the germline V gene, CDR1 is SGHRS and CDR2 is YFSETQ. CDR3 in amino acids: CASSPGGDYGYTF. The CDR3 DNA sequence: TGCGCCAGCAGCCCGGGAGGTGATTATGGCTACACCTTC.

The rearrangement uses TRBV12-3 or TRBV12-4 and TRBJ1-2; D not certain. Between the trimmed V and J ends, which lost 5 bases and 8 bases, there was a span of 12 bases. CDR3 length equals 12 residues. CDR3 DNA sequence: TGTGCCAGCAGTCAACTACTAGGAGGCTACACCTTC. Protein: CASSQLLGGYTF.

The chain is built from TRBV28 and TRBJ2-5; D is ambiguous. The CDR3 is made up of 12 amino acids. Germline CDR1 is MDHEN and CDR2 is SYDVKM. Trimming cost V 8 bases and J 4 bases, with 11 bases left between them. The CDR3 DNA follows: TGTGCCAGCGAACGCGGTGCAGAGACCCAGTACTTC. It specifies CASERGAETQYF.

The rearrangement uses TRBV19 and TRBJ2-5, with 9 positions matching TRBD1. CDR1 LNHDA and CDR2 SQIVND come from the germline V gene (reference sequence). V shed 4 bases, J shed 5 bases, and the junction held 14 bases outside the gene matches. CDR3 size: 17 residues. As DNA, the CDR3 is TGTGCCAGTAGTACAGGGGATGGGGGACAGGGAGGGGAGACCCAGTACTTC. Translation: CASSTGDGGQGGETQYF.

The CDR3 DNA reads TGTGCCAGCACCCGTTGGGGACTAGCGGGAGTGGAGGGCACAGATACGCAGTATTTT. Amino acids: CASTRWGLAGVEGTDTQYF. The rearrangement uses TRBV27 and TRBJ2-3; 14 bases are shared with TRBD2. The J segment lost 1 base and the V segment lost 7 bases, leaving 13 bases of the junction unmatched. This CDR3 comprises 19 residues. The germline CDR1 and CDR2 sequences are MNHEY and SMNVEV (reference sequence).

The CDR3 sequence: CASSGTSIIRATQYF. CDR3 DNA: TGTGCCAGCAGCGGGACTTCTATTATCAGGGCTACGCAGTATTTT. The J gene is TRBJ2-3, the V gene TRBV2; possibly TRBD2 for D (6 bases). In germline, CDR1 is SNHLY, CDR2 FYNNEI. The CDR3 is made up of 15 amino acids. Trimming took off 6 bases at V and 8 bases at J, with 21 bases between the two ends.

The genes are TRBV28 and TRBJ2-7, with 7 bases identical to TRBD2. This CDR3 is 14 amino acids long. With V trimmed by 8 bases and J by 0 bases, 7 bases remained unmatched. Germline-derived CDR1 and CDR2 are MDHEN and SYDVKM. The CDR3 bases are TGTGCCAGCGGACCTGCGGGGGACTCCTACGAGCAGTACTTC. This codes for CASGPAGDSYEQYF.

This chain joins TRBV18 and TRBJ1-1; unclear D gene. The CDR3 runs to 15 residues. Germline CDR1 KGHSH, CDR2 LQKENI. V lost 3 bases, J lost 1 base, and 12 bases lay in between. CDR3 DNA sequence: TGTGCCAGCTCACCCGGAGTTACAAGGAACACTGAAGCTTTCTTT. This translates into CASSPGVTRNTEAFF.

The CDR3 loop is CSVPGTSGTDTQYF. The CDR3 coding sequence is TGCAGCGTTCCCGGGACTAGTGGGACAGATACGCAGTATTTT. V and J are TRBV29-1 and TRBJ2-3; 8 nucleotides match TRBD2. V dropped 5 bases and J dropped 3; count of bases not matched to a gene: 7. CDR3 size: 14 residues. CDR1 is SQVTM, CDR2 ANQGSEA, per germline.

J is TRBJ1-6 and V is TRBV27; no firm D call. V lost 4 bases and J lost 6, with 10 bases in between. The CDR3 has 14 residues. Germline CDR1 MNHEY, CDR2 SMNVEV (reference sequence). CDR3 amino acids: CASSWSGFNSPLHF. The CDR3 bases are TGTGCCAGCAGTTGGTCGGGGTTTAATTCACCCCTCCACTTT.

The genes are TRBV1 and TRBJ2-1; the table assigns TRBD2, which was not confirmed against the DNA. TRBV1 is termed a pseudogene. The CDR3 spans 12 residues. The CDR3 reads CTSSQPLGEQFF. DNA of the CDR3: TGCACCAGCAGCCAACCCCTAGGTGAGCAGTTCTTC.

The chain is built from TRBV11-2 and TRBJ2-7, with a tentative D call TRBD2 (6 bases). Germline assignment: CDR1 SGHAT and CDR2 FQNNGV. CDR3 length: 13 residues. Trimming removed 6 bases at V and 2 bases at J, with 11 bases between. The CDR3 sequence: CASRGTGAYEQYF. CDR3 nucleotide sequence: TGTGCCAGCAGAGGGACGGGGGCCTACGAGCAGTACTTC.

The chain links TRBV7-3 to TRBJ2-7; D not certain. Germline CDR1 and CDR2: SGHTA and FQGTGA. CDR3 length: 13 amino acids. V dropped 5 bases and J dropped 0 bases, with 8 bases sitting between them. The CDR3 here is CASSRTDSYEQYF. DNA for the CDR3: TGTGCCAGCAGCCGAACAGACTCCTACGAGCAGTACTTC.

CDR3 amino acids: CAWRQGVSQYF. DNA of the CDR3: TGTGCCTGGAGACAGGGGGTCTCCCAGTACTTC. V is TRBV30 and J is TRBJ2-5; 8 positions match TRBD1. This CDR3 has 11 residues. Unmatched junction bases numbered 3, after V lost 3 bases and J lost 9 bases. Germline V CDR1 and CDR2: GTSNPN, SVGIG (reference sequence).

The chain is built from TRBV10-3 and TRBJ1-2; D perhaps matches TRBD1 (5 bases). The CDR3 loop spans 15 amino acids. CDR1 is ENHRY, CDR2 SYGVKD, per germline. V shed 8 bases and J shed 0 bases, with 16 bases lying between them. The CDR3 is CAIQGAAKANYGYTF. DNA for the CDR3: TGTGCCATCCAAGGGGCAGCCAAAGCTAACTATGGCTACACCTTC.

CDR3 loop: CASRRRLAGHNEQFF. The CDR3 DNA is TGTGCCAGCAGACGCCGACTAGCGGGTCACAATGAGCAGTTCTTC. The V call is TRBV5-6, the J call TRBJ2-1; 10 bases are shared with TRBD2. CDR1 and CDR2 from the germline V gene are SGHDT and YYEEEE. The CDR3 has 15 residues. J lost 5 bases, V lost 5 bases, and 7 bases had no gene match.

The chain is built from TRBV6-2 or TRBV6-3 and TRBJ1-1, with D hard to call. CDR3 length equals 13 residues. From germline, CDR1 is MNHEY and CDR2 SVGEGT. Trimming shortened V by 0 bases and J by 4 bases, and 6 bases separated the two germline ends. CDR3 sequence: CASSYSRGTEAFF. The CDR3 nucleotides read TGTGCCAGCAGTTACTCACGGGGCACTGAAGCTTTCTTT.

This chain connects TRBV5-1 to TRBJ1-2; TRBD1 agrees at 8 bases. CDR1 and CDR2 (germline): SGHRS, YFSETQ. The ends lost 3 bases at V and 6 bases at J; junction bases unmatched: 4. CDR3 length equals 13 residues. CDR3: CASSSGQGDGYTF. In DNA, the CDR3 is TGCGCCAGCAGCTCAGGACAGGGCGATGGCTACACCTTC. Using reference TRBV5-1 and TRBJ1-2 for the parts outside the CDR3, the full variable domain is KAGVTQTPRYLIKTRGQQVTLSCSPISGHRSVSWYQQTPGQGLQFLFEYFSETQRNKGNFPGRFSGRQFSNSRSEMNVSTLELGDSALYLCASSSGQGDGYTFGSGTRLTVV.

This chain joins TRBV11-2 and TRBJ1-2, with 7 nucleotides matching TRBD1. Germline V gene lookup returns CDR1 SGHAT and CDR2 FQNNGV. The junction had 5 bases not matched to a gene; V was cut back by 3 bases and J by 4 bases. This CDR3 has 14 amino acids. The CDR3 DNA is TGTGCCAGCAGCTTGACAGGGTTGGGCTATGGCTACACCTTC. Protein product: CASSLTGLGYGYTF. The whole variable domain, remainder taken from reference TRBV11-2 and TRBJ1-2, is EAGVAQSPRYKIIEKRQSVAFWCNPISGHATLYWYQQILGQGPKLLIQFQNNGVVDDSQLPKDRFSAERLKGVDSTLKIQPAKLEDSAVYLCASSLTGLGYGYTFGSGTRLTVV.

The CDR3 here is CASTSRENGVYEQYF. The CDR3 DNA follows: TGTGCCAGCACCTCAAGGGAGAACGGGGTCTACGAGCAGTACTTC. The genes are TRBV28 and TRBJ2-7, with TRBD2 as a possible D gene (5 bases). The germline V gene encodes CDR1 MDHEN and CDR2 SYDVKM. CDR3 length: 15 amino acids. Trimming stripped 7 bases from V and 3 bases from J, with 19 bases between.

The chain uses TRBV10-2 and TRBJ2-7, with D perhaps matching TRBD2 (7 bases). V lost 3 bases, J lost 1 base, and 13 bases lay in between. Germline CDR1 reads WSHSY; CDR2 reads SAAADI. CDR3 length: 15 amino acids. This CDR3 reads CASSERGAGSYEQYF. CDR3 in DNA: TGCGCCAGCAGTGAACGGGGGGCTGGGTCCTACGAGCAGTACTTC.

V usage is TRBV11-1 and J usage is TRBJ2-4, with a weak D call TRBD1 (5 bases). V was trimmed by 5 bases and J by 3 bases, leaving 11 bases between them. Germline V gene lookup returns CDR1 SGHAT and CDR2 FQDESV (reference sequence). The CDR3 totals 14 residues. In nucleotides, the CDR3 is TGTGCCAGCAGCCATACGACAGACAAAAACATTCAGTACTTC. Its protein product is CASSHTTDKNIQYF.